Below are 23 T cell receptor beta chains sequenced from a single sample in a study of CD8 T cells in Susac syndrome. A quantity of roughly 0.5 to 1 ug RNA underwent reverse transcription using random hexamers. Each CDR3 protein is one row after TCRdb ran MiXCR on the immunoSEQ multiplex PCR reads. The sample lists about 150,000 distinct CDR3 sequences; less than 97% were seen once. The sequencing input was CD8+ T cells from PBMCs. These receptor sequences come from a human donor with multiple sclerosis.

The CDR3 protein is CATSRVADTQYF. The CDR3 nucleotides read TGTGCCACCAGCAGAGTTGCAGATACGCAGTATTTT. The V and J genes are TRBV15 and TRBJ2-3; D remains ambiguous. Germline CDR1 is LNHNV and CDR2 is YYDKDF (reference sequence). The CDR3 totals 12 residues. Trimming left V 1 base short and J 4 bases short, with 3 bases between.

This clonotype was recorded a few times. J is TRBJ2-2 and V is TRBV6-4; D gene uncertain. Germline V gene data show CDR1 as MRHNA and CDR2 as SNTAGT. Trimming left V 4 bases short and J 2 bases short, with 5 bases between. The CDR3 covers 13 residues. The chain's CDR3 is CASSVDNTGELFF. CDR3 in DNA: TGTGCCAGCAGTGTGGACAACACCGGGGAGCTGTTTTTT.

The genes are TRBV10-3 and TRBJ2-5, with TRBD1 identical over 7 bases. Losses at the gene ends were 6 bases for V and 0 bases for J; bases not matched to a gene: 4. CDR1 and CDR2 from the germline V gene are ENHRY and SYGVKD. CDR3 length: 14 residues. CDR3 sequence reads: CAIRGGQNQETQYF. In DNA form, the CDR3 reads TGTGCCATCAGAGGGGGACAGAACCAAGAGACCCAGTACTTC.

The chain links TRBV4-1 to TRBJ2-5, with TRBD1 matching 7 bases. J was trimmed by 2 bases and V by 4 bases; bases with no gene match: 7. The V gene's germline CDR1 is MGHRA and CDR2 YSYEKL. This CDR3 spans 15 amino acids. The CDR3 nucleotides are TGCGCCAGCAGCCTCTTGACAGGGCGACAAGAGACCCAGTACTTC. Protein: CASSLLTGRQETQYF.

The V gene is TRBV18, the J gene TRBJ2-7; TRBD1 might be the D (6 bases). V was clipped by 3 bases and J by 2 bases, with 11 bases between them. There are 14 residues in the CDR3. The V gene's germline CDR1 is KGHSH and CDR2 LQKENI. The CDR3 loop is CASSPNHRAYEQYV. CDR3 nucleotide sequence: TGTGCCAGCTCACCCAACCACAGGGCCTACGAGCAGTACGTC.

CDR3 DNA sequence: TGTGCCAGCAGTTACCCAACCAGCGCCTACAATGAGCAGTTCTTC. This gives the protein CASSYPTSAYNEQFF. This chain connects TRBV12-3 or TRBV12-4 to TRBJ2-1, with no clear D. The CDR3 consists of 15 residues. The V end was cut by 4 bases, the J end by 2 bases, with 12 bases between.

This chain links TRBV29-1 with TRBJ1-2, with D unresolved. The CDR3 loop spans 14 amino acids. Germline lookup yields CDR1 SQVTM and CDR2 ANQGSEA. Trimming removed 3 bases from V and 4 bases from J, with 15 bases in between. CDR3 in amino acids: CSVEVPGFGYGYTF. The CDR3 DNA reads TGCAGCGTTGAGGTGCCGGGATTTGGCTATGGCTACACCTTC.

The chain couples TRBV3-1 to TRBJ2-3; 13 nucleotides line up with TRBD2. The CDR3 is made up of 18 amino acids. The V gene's germline CDR1 is LGHDT and CDR2 YNNKEL (reference sequence). The V gene end was trimmed by 1 base and the J gene end by 6 bases; junction bases not matched to a gene: 10. CDR3 DNA sequence: TGTGCCAGCAGCCAAGGACTAGCGGGGGGCCCCAGGAGGGATACGCAGTATTTT. Protein: CASSQGLAGGPRRDTQYF.

V is TRBV30 and J is TRBJ1-1; no firm D call. Per the germline V gene, CDR1 is GTSNPN and CDR2 is SVGIG (reference sequence). The ends were cut back, 5 bases at V and 8 bases at J, with 6 bases in the middle. There are 9 residues in the CDR3. The CDR3 region has the DNA TGTGCCTGGGGCCGAGAAGCTTTCTTT. Its translation: CAWGREAFF.

The rearrangement uses TRBV20-1 and TRBJ2-1, with D possibly being TRBD1 (6 bases). The CDR3 is 15 amino acids. Germline assignment: CDR1 DFQATT and CDR2 SNEGSKA (reference sequence). V was pared by 0 bases and J by 9 bases, with 18 bases between. CDR3 sequence reads: CSARDLMQGSSEQFF. CDR3 nucleotide sequence: TGCAGTGCTAGAGATCTAATGCAGGGGAGCAGTGAGCAGTTCTTC.

The chain uses TRBV3-1 and TRBJ2-1; 10 bases are a match to TRBD1. CDR1 and CDR2 from the germline V gene are LGHDT and YNNKEL (reference sequence). This CDR3 is 14 amino acids long. J gave up 9 bases and V 4 bases, and 6 bases lay outside the gene matches. This CDR3 reads CASSPGQGGSEQFF. The CDR3 nucleotides read TGTGCCAGCAGCCCCGGACAGGGGGGTAGTGAGCAGTTCTTC.

This sequence joins TRBV9 and TRBJ2-3, with D perhaps TRBD1 (6 bases). The CDR3 has 16 amino acids. V dropped 0 bases and J dropped 5 bases, with 16 bases sitting between them. Germline CDR1 and CDR2: SGDLS and YYNGEE. CDR3: CASSVGVDSLGDTQYF. CDR3 DNA sequence: TGTGCCAGCAGCGTAGGCGTGGACAGCTTGGGAGATACGCAGTATTTT. Full variable domain (missing parts from reference TRBV9 and TRBJ2-3): DSGVTQTPKHLITATGQRVTLRCSPRSGDLSVYWYQQSLDQGLQFLIQYYNGEERAKGNILERFSAQQFPDLHSELNLSSLELGDSALYFCASSVGVDSLGDTQYFGPGTRLTVL.

This clonotype showed up just once. This chain links TRBV27 with TRBJ2-7, with D tentatively TRBD1 (5 bases). The CDR3 covers 11 residues. Germline CDR1 and CDR2: MNHEY and SMNVEV (reference sequence). V lost 4 bases, J lost 7 bases, and 8 bases lay in between. The CDR3 is CASSSSGEQYF. The CDR3 DNA reads TGTGCCAGCAGTTCATCAGGGGAGCAGTACTTC.

This clonotype was found a few times. The chain carries TRBV3-1 and TRBJ1-1; D unclear. From germline, CDR1 is LGHDT and CDR2 YNNKEL (reference sequence). This CDR3 is 14 amino acids long. Trimming stripped 0 bases from V and 1 base from J, with 6 bases between. The CDR3, as DNA: TGTGCCAGCAGCCAAGATCTCGGGAACACTGAAGCTTTCTTT. It specifies CASSQDLGNTEAFF. The variable domain in full, completed from reference TRBV3-1 and TRBJ1-1, reads DTAVSQTPKYLVTQMGNDKSIKCEQNLGHDTMYWYKQDSKKFLKIMFSYNNKELIINETVPNRFSPKSPDKAHLNLHINSLELGDSAVYFCASSQDLGNTEAFFGQGTRLTVV.

V is TRBV12-3 or TRBV12-4 and J is TRBJ1-1, with D possibly matching TRBD1 (6 bases). This CDR3 is built from 13 residues. The ends were cut back, 6 bases at V and 6 bases at J, with 14 bases in the middle. The CDR3 DNA is TGTGCCAGCAGCGGGGGCTATACGGCTGAAGCTTTCTTT. It specifies CASSGGYTAEAFF.

The chain links TRBV12-3 or TRBV12-4 to TRBJ2-7; TRBD1 matches at 9 bases. V shed 6 bases and J 2 bases; nucleotides not matched to a gene: 8. This CDR3 has 15 residues. CDR3 sequence (DNA): TGTGCCAGCAGCTACCTCCGGACAGGGGCCTACGAGCAGTACTTC. Amino acids: CASSYLRTGAYEQYF.

The chain has TRBV13 and TRBJ2-2, with TRBD2 identical over 7 bases. From germline, CDR1 is PRHDT and CDR2 FYEKMQ (reference sequence). CDR3 size: 12 residues. Unmatched junction bases numbered 0, after V lost 5 bases and J lost 6 bases. The CDR3 DNA follows: TGTGCCAGCAGCCGGGAGGCCGGGGAGCTGTTTTTT. Its protein is CASSREAGELFF.

This chain joins TRBV15 and TRBJ2-3; 9 nucleotides agree with TRBD1. CDR1 is LNHNV and CDR2 is YYDKDF in the germline V gene (reference sequence). The CDR3 runs 15 residues. V shed 8 bases, J shed 5 bases, and the junction held 11 bases outside the gene matches. CDR3 sequence (DNA): TGTGCCACCGGGAACAGGGGGCCTGGGATAGATACGCAGTATTTT. This encodes CATGNRGPGIDTQYF.

This chain connects TRBV12-5 to TRBJ1-1; no clear D gene. V was cut by 6 bases and J by 8 bases, with 10 bases left in between. Per germline, CDR1 LGHNT and CDR2 FRNRAP. This CDR3 region has 11 residues. The CDR3 reads CASGRNQEAFF. CDR3 in DNA: TGTGCTAGTGGCAGGAACCAAGAAGCTTTCTTT.

This rearrangement joins TRBV29-1 to TRBJ1-2; D ambiguous. CDR3 length: 15 amino acids. The germline gives CDR1 SQVTM, CDR2 ANQGSEA. The V end lost 1 base, the J end lost 0 bases, and 12 bases lay between the germline ends. The CDR3 loop is CSVEGPRGTNYGYTF. In nucleotides, the CDR3 is TGCAGCGTTGAAGGACCCCGGGGAACTAACTATGGCTACACCTTC.

V gene TRBV19 combines with J gene TRBJ2-1; TRBD1 is a possible D gene (5 bases). V lost 6 bases, J lost 6 bases, and 12 bases lay in between. The CDR3 runs 13 residues. Germline CDR1 and CDR2: LNHDA and SQIVND (reference sequence). The CDR3 reads CASRMGPINEQFF. The CDR3 nucleotides read TGTGCCAGTAGAATGGGGCCCATCAATGAGCAGTTCTTC.

The chain couples TRBV11-2 to TRBJ2-5; weak D call: TRBD1 (6 bases). This CDR3 comprises 16 residues. Germline V gene sequence: CDR1 SGHAT, CDR2 FQNNGV. V lost 5 bases and J 5 bases, leaving 21 bases between the germline ends. This chain's CDR3 is CASSPGDRNLRETQYF. The CDR3 coding sequence is TGTGCCAGCAGCCCTGGTGACAGGAATCTTAGGGAGACCCAGTACTTC.

This chain joins TRBV30 and TRBJ2-7, with TRBD2 matching 8 bases. The CDR3 loop spans 13 amino acids. With V trimmed by 3 bases and J by 3 bases, 4 bases remained unmatched. Germline lookup yields CDR1 GTSNPN and CDR2 SVGIG (reference sequence). The CDR3 sequence: CAWSPGGDYEQYF. The DNA of the CDR3 is TGTGCCTGGAGCCCCGGGGGGGACTACGAGCAGTACTTC.